The present entry profiles one T cell receptor (beta chain) with its context. Its matching antigen is unknown. This sample was taken from a study of cytomegalovirus exposure and HLA in healthy donors. For the study at large: There were 90 million to 140 million unique TCR beta sequences, drawn from about 190 million T cells, in an earlier analysis.

This CDR3 contains 11 residues. Between the trimmed V and J ends, which lost 10 bases and 4 bases, there was a span of 10 bases. Germline CDR1 reads LNHDA; CDR2 reads SQIVND (reference sequence). Findings and caveats of the study: Sequencing depth across donors, presence/absence analyses assumed, was roughly uniform.

Researchers ran the PCR with 60 Vbeta and 13 Jbeta primers. Generated by immunoSEQ multiplex PCR, the TCRdb table keeps only in-frame clones and is missing some. Altogether approximately 150,000 clones are present, roughly 75% being singletons, with the ten largest covering around 11%. Sequenced material: PBMCs. The genes are TRBV19 and TRBJ1-2, with a weak D call TRBD1 (6 bases). The sequence derives from a man younger than 30 in good health and CMV-seropositive. CDR3 region: CATQDSYGYTF. DNA of the CDR3: TGTGCCACTCAGGACAGCTATGGCTACACCTTC. Using reference TRBV19 and TRBJ1-2 for the parts outside the CDR3, the full variable domain is DGGITQSPKYLFRKEGQNVTLSCEQNLNHDAMYWYRQDPGQGLRLIYYSQIVNDFQKGDIAEGYSVSREKKESFPLTVTSAQKNPTAFYLCATQDSYGYTFGSGTRLTVV.